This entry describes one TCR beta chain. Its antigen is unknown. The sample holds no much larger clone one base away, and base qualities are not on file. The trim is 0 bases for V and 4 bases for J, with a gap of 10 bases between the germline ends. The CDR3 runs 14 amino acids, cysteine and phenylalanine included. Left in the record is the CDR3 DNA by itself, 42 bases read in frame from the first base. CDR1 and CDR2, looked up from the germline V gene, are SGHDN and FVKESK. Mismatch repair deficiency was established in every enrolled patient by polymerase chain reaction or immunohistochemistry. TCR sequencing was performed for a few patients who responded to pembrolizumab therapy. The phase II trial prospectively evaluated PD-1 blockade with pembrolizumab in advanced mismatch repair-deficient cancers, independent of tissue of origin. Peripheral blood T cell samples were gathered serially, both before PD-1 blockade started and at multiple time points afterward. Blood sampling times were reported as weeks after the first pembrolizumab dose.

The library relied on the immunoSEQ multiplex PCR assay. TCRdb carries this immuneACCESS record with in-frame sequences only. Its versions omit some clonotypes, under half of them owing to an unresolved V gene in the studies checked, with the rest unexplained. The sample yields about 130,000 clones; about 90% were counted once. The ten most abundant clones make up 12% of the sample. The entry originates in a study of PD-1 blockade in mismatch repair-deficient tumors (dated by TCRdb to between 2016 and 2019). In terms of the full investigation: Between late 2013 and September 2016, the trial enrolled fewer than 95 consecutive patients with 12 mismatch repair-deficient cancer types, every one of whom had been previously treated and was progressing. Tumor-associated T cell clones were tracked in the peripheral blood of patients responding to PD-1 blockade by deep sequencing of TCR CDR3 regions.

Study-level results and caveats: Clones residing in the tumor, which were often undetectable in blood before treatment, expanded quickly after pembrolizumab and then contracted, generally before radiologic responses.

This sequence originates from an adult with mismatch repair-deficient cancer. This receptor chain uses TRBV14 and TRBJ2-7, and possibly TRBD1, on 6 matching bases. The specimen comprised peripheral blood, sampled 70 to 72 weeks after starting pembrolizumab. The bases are TGTGCCAGCAGCCAAGATAGAGGGGGATACGAGCAGTACTTC. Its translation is CASSQDRGGYEQYF. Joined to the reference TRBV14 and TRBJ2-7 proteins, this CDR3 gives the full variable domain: EAGVTQFPSHSVIEKGQTVTLRCDPISGHDNLYWYRRVMGKEIKFLLHFVKESKQDESGMPNNRFLAERTGGTYSTLKVQPAELEDSGVYFCASSQDRGGYEQYFGPGTRLTVT.